One sample yielded the 5 T cell receptor beta chains listed below, sequenced in a study of OX40 agonist ivuxolimab in advanced cancers. Sequencing used immunoSEQ multiplex PCR; TCRdb keeps in-frame clones, though not all of them. The data show over 50,000 clones, 70% to 90% seen once. Material: CD4+ or CD8+ T cells sorted from blood, obtained in a trial of the OX40 agonist ivuxolimab. These receptors originate from an adult with an advanced solid tumor such as melanoma, head and neck, liver or kidney cancer.

The chain carries TRBV27 and TRBJ2-3, with 7 bases matching TRBD1. Germline loops: CDR1 MNHEY, CDR2 SMNVEV (reference sequence). The J segment lost 2 bases and the V segment lost 1 base, leaving 9 bases of the junction unmatched. There are 17 residues in the CDR3. The chain's CDR3 is CASSLFPGGHHTDTQYF. CDR3 sequence (DNA): TGTGCCAGCAGTTTATTCCCAGGGGGTCACCACACAGATACGCAGTATTTT.

The rearrangement joins TRBV10-3 to TRBJ2-5; no definite D call. The germline V gene has CDR1 ENHRY and CDR2 SYGVKD. Trimming shortened V by 7 bases and J by 1 base, and 13 bases separated the two germline ends. The CDR3 is 14 amino acids. The CDR3 is CAINEKSGQETQYF. DNA for the CDR3: TGTGCCATCAACGAGAAAAGTGGCCAAGAGACCCAGTACTTC.

This chain connects TRBV4-3 to TRBJ1-2; D not resolved. V dropped 0 bases and J dropped 11 bases, with 25 bases sitting between them. The CDR3 totals 17 residues. In germline, CDR1 is LGHNA, CDR2 YSLEER. This CDR3 is CASSQETTEQWLFGYTF. DNA for the CDR3: TGCGCCAGCAGCCAAGAAACAACTGAACAGTGGCTGTTTGGATACACCTTC.

This clone was recorded a few times. The J gene is TRBJ2-7, the V gene TRBV4-2, with D perhaps being TRBD1 or TRBD2 (5 bases each). Germline CDR1 is LGHNA and CDR2 is YNFKEQ. Deletions cut 6 bases from V and 7 bases from J, with 16 bases between. This CDR3 has 13 residues. CDR3 sequence: CASSLGRIEEQYF. DNA of the CDR3: TGTGCCAGCAGTTTGGGACGGATTGAAGAGCAGTACTTC.

The gene calls are TRBV9 and TRBJ2-7; 8 nucleotides agree with TRBD2. This CDR3 spans 15 amino acids. Germline V CDR1 and CDR2: SGDLS, YYNGEE. V shed 3 bases, J shed 0 bases, and the junction held 5 bases outside the gene matches. The CDR3 loop is CASSATSGSSYEQYF. As DNA, the CDR3 is TGTGCCAGCAGCGCCACTAGCGGCAGCTCCTACGAGCAGTACTTC. The variable domain in full, completed from reference TRBV9 and TRBJ2-7, reads DSGVTQTPKHLITATGQRVTLRCSPRSGDLSVYWYQQSLDQGLQFLIQYYNGEERAKGNILERFSAQQFPDLHSELNLSSLELGDSALYFCASSATSGSSYEQYFGPGTRLTVT.